Below, one TCR beta chain is given with its context. Antigen specificity is unknown. These data belong to a study of shared clonotypes between healthy human individuals. Deletions cut 2 bases from V and 5 bases from J, with 10 bases between. Germline V gene data show CDR1 as KGHSH and CDR2 as LQKENI. CDR3 length: 14 residues. Study results and caveats: Non-shared clonotypes had lower generation probabilities than clonotypes shared by all four sorted-subset donors. Among donors, sharing of clonotypes was expected to be affected by sequencing depth.

On sorted subsets, replicate PCRs used roughly 190 ng DNA, or some 28,000 T cell genomes. As processed by the authors: Junction-only immunoSEQ data arrived without quality scores, meaning filtering differed. Sequenced by immunoSEQ multiplex PCR; TCRdb stores in-frame clones only, minus some. The DNA gave D and trimming, while V, J and clone size come from that table. The sample yields roughly 1,500,000 clones, 95% to 99% seen once. V usage is TRBV18 and J usage is TRBJ2-1; D not certain. The clonotype originates from a man aged 25-45 years in good health. Sequencing used naive CD4+ T cells sorted from blood. Subset defined: CD45RA+ positively selected. The DNA for the CDR3 is TGTGCCAGCTCACCATTTAGTGGTAACAATGAGCAGTTCTTC. This translates into CASSPFSGNNEQFF.